These T cell receptor delta chains were read from a single sample in a study of gamma-delta T cells after stem cell transplantation. With CATT, TCRdb re-called clones from the RT-PCR reads. This table has over 550 delta-chain clones, around 8.8% appearing once. Sequencing used gamma-delta T cells. Receptors originate from a human donor. It is not recorded whose cells these are; they may come from a transplant donor. CDR3s include the opening cysteine and the closing phenylalanine or tryptophan. D genes are given only for firm matches. Clone size, where shown, is once, few, many, or a class for clones that have expanded.

D: TRDD3; V: TRDV2; J: TRDJ1; size: few; DNA: TGTGCCTGTGACAACCTGGGGGATACTGTGCCCGATAAACTAATCTTT; CDR3: CACDNLGDTVPDKLIF
D: TRDD3; V: TRAV38-2/DV8; J: TRDJ1; size: hyperexpanded; DNA: TGTGCTTATAGGAGCGCGCCTAGTGGGGGATACGCAGGAGATAAACTCATCTTT; CDR3: CAYRSAPSGGYAGDKLIF
D: TRDD3; V: TRDV2; J: TRDJ1; size: large; DNA: TGTGCCTGTGACACCCTACTGGGGGATACGGATTACACCGATAAACTCATCTTT; CDR3: CACDTLLGDTDYTDKLIF
D: TRDD3; V: TRDV1; J: TRDJ1; size: -; DNA: TGTGCTCTTGGGTTTAGACTACCCTCGTACTGGGGGCTACCCGATAAACTCATCTTT; CDR3: CALGFRLPSYWGLPDKLIF
D: TRDD3; V: TRDV2; J: TRDJ1; size: -; DNA: TGTGCCTGTGACACGGTTCGGCTGGGGGTGGGGAATCCCCCCGAATACACCGATAAACTCATCTTT; CDR3: CACDTVRLGVGNPPEYTDKLIF
D: TRDD3; V: TRDV2; J: TRDJ3; size: few; DNA: TGTGCCTGTGACCCCGGGGGATCCAGCTCCTGGGACACCCGACAGATGTTTTTC; CDR3: CACDPGGSSSWDTRQMFF
D: TRDD3; V: TRDV2; J: TRDJ3; size: -; DNA: TGTGCCTGTGACCCAATACTGGGGGATACGCTCCAAAATAGCTCCTGGGACACCCGACAGATGTTTTTC; CDR3: CACDPILGDTLQNSSWDTRQMFF
D: TRDD3; V: TRDV2; J: TRDJ1; size: hyperexpanded; DNA: TGTGCCTGTCTCCCCTTACTGGGGGAGTACACCGATAAACTCATCTTT; CDR3: CACLPLLGEYTDKLIF
D: TRDD3; V: TRDV2; J: TRDJ1; size: few; DNA: TGTGCCTGTGACTCGGTACTGGGGGATACGCGGGACACCGATAAACTCATCTTT; CDR3: CACDSVLGDTRDTDKLIF
D: -; V: TRDV2; J: TRDJ3; size: large; DNA: TGTGCCTGTGACACCGGGCCCGGGGGTCCGAGCTCCTGGGACACCCGACAGATGTTTTTC; CDR3: CACDTGPGGPSSWDTRQMFF
D: TRDD3; V: TRDV2; J: TRDJ1; size: few; DNA: TGTGCCTGTGACACCGTCTCTGGGGGATACGCAGGAGATAAACTCATCTTT; CDR3: CACDTVSGGYAGDKLIF
D: TRDD3; V: TRDV2; J: TRDJ1; size: large; DNA: TGTGCCTGTGACACCGTAGTACTGGGGGATACGTCACCTTACACCGATAAACTCATCTTT; CDR3: CACDTVVLGDTSPYTDKLIF
D: -; V: TRDV2; J: TRDJ1; size: large; DNA: TGTGCCTGTGACACCGTTACCCGCGTCACCGATAAACTCATCTTT; CDR3: CACDTVTRVTDKLIF
D: TRDD3; V: TRDV2; J: TRDJ3; size: -; DNA: TGTGCCTGTGACCACTGGGGAATCGAAATCTCCTGGGACACCCGGCAGATGTTTTTC; CDR3: CACDHWGIEISWDTRQMFF
D: TRDD3; V: TRDV2; J: TRDJ1; size: -; DNA: TGTGCCTGTGACATACTGGGGGCCAACACCGATAAACTCATCTTT; CDR3: CACDILGANTDKLIF
D: TRDD3; V: TRDV2; J: TRDJ1; size: -; DNA: TGTGCCTGTGACATCCTACAACTCCCCACGACTGGGGGACGCTACACCGATAAACTCATCTTT; CDR3: CACDILQLPTTGGRYTDKLIF
D: TRDD3; V: TRDV2; J: TRDJ3; size: few; DNA: TGTGCCTGTGACAAGCTACTGGGGGATACCGTCGAAGTCTCCTGGGACACCCGACAGATGTTTTTC; CDR3: CACDKLLGDTVEVSWDTRQMFF
D: TRDD3; V: TRDV2; J: TRDJ3; size: large; DNA: TGTGCCTGTGACACCGTGGGGATACCAAATTCCTGGGACACCCGACAGATGTTTTTC; CDR3: CACDTVGIPNSWDTRQMFF
D: TRDD3; V: TRDV2; J: TRDJ1; size: -; DNA: TGTGCCTGTGACAAGGTAGGGGGATACGCCGATAACCTCATCTTT; CDR3: CACDKVGGYADNLIF
D: TRDD3; V: TRDV2; J: TRDJ1; size: few; DNA: TGTGCCTGTGACAAGGTAGGGGGATACGCCGATAAACTCATCTTT; CDR3: CACDKVGGYADKLIF
D: -; V: TRDV2; J: TRDJ1; size: few; DNA: TGTGCCTGTGACACCGTTGGGGCCCCCGCGTACACCGATAAACTCATCTTT; CDR3: CACDTVGAPAYTDKLIF
D: -; V: TRDV2; J: TRDJ1; size: large; DNA: TGTGCCTGTGACACCGTAGGGGAAAACACCGATAAACTCATCTTT; CDR3: CACDTVGENTDKLIF
D: TRDD3; V: TRDV2; J: TRDJ1; size: -; DNA: TGTGCCTGTGAGCCCCTCGTCGGGGATACCGATAACCTCATCTTT; CDR3: CACEPLVGDTDNLIF